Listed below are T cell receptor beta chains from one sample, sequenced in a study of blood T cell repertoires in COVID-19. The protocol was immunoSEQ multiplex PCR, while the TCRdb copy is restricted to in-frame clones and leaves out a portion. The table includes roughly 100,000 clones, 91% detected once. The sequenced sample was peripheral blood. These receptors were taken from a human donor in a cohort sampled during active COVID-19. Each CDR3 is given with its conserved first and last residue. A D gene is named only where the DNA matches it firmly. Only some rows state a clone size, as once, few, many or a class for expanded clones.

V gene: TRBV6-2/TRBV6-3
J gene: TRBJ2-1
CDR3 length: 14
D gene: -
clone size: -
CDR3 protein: CASSKDIYYNEQFF
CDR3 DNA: TGTGCCAGCAGCAAGGACATTTACTACAATGAGCAGTTCTTC

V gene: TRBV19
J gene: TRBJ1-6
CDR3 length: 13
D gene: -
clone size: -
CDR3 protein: CASSTLSGSPLHF
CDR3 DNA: TGTGCCAGTAGTACCCTCTCCGGTTCACCCCTCCACTTT

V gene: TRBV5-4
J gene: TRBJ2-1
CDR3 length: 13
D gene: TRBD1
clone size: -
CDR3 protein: CASSSQGALDEFF
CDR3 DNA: TGTGCCAGCAGCAGCCAGGGGGCGCTTGATGAGTTCTTC

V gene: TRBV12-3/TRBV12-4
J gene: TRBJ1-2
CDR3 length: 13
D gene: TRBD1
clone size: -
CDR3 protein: CASSFAGGYGYTF
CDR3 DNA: TGTGCCAGCAGTTTCGCAGGGGGATATGGCTACACCTTC

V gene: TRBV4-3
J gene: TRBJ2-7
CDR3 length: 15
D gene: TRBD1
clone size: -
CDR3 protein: CASSQDWDRGYEQYF
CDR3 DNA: TGCGCCAGCAGCCAAGATTGGGACAGGGGCTACGAGCAGTACTTC

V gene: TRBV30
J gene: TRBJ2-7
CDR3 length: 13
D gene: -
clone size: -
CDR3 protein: CAWSVGGGYEQYF
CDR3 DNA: TGTGCCTGGAGTGTAGGGGGGGGGTACGAGCAGTACTTC

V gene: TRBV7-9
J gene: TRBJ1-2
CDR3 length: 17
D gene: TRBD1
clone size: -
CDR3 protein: CASSFQPGQGLNSGYTF
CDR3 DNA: TGTGCCAGCAGCTTCCAACCGGGACAGGGTCTCAATAGTGGCTACACCTTC

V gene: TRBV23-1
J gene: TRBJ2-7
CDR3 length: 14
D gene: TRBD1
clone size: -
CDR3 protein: CASSLRDRVYEQYF
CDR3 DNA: TGCGCCAGCAGTCTAAGGGACAGGGTCTACGAGCAGTACTTC

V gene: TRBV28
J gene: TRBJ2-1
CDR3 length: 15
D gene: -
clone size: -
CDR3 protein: CASSLYRDTYNEQFF
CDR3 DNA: TGTGCCAGCAGTTTGTACAGGGACACCTACAATGAGCAGTTCTTC

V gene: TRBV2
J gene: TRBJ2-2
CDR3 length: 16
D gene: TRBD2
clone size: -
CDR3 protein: CASSYDSGGRTGELFF
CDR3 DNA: TGTGCCAGCTCCTATGATTCGGGGGGGCGGACCGGGGAGCTGTTTTTT

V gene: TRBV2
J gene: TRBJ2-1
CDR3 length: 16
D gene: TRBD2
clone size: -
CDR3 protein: CASSGLPAGGRGEQFF
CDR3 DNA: TGTGCCAGCAGTGGACTACCGGCGGGAGGGAGGGGTGAGCAGTTCTTC

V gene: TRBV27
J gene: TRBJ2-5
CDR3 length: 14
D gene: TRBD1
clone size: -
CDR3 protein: CASSFGQGEETQYF
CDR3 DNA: TGTGCCAGCAGTTTTGGACAGGGTGAGGAGACCCAGTACTTC

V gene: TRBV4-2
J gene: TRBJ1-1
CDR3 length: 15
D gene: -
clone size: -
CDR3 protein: CASSQGDAVGPEAFF
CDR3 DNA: TGTGCCAGCAGCCAAGGAGACGCCGTGGGCCCTGAAGCTTTCTTT

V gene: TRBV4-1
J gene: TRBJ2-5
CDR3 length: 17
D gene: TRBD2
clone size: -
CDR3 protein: CASSQLDSGRSQETQYF
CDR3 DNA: TGCGCCAGCAGCCAATTAGATAGCGGGAGGAGCCAAGAGACCCAGTACTTC

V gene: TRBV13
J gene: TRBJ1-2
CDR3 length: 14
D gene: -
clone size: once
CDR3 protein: CASSLGTGYYGYTF
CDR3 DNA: TGTGCCAGCAGCTTAGGCACGGGGTACTATGGCTACACCTTC

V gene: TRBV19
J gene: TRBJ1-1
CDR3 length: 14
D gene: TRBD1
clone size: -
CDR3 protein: CASSVRTGVPEAFF
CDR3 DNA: TGTGCCAGTAGTGTTCGGACAGGGGTCCCTGAAGCTTTCTTT

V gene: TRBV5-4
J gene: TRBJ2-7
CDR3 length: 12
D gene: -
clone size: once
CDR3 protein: CASSFSGYEQYF
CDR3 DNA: TGTGCCAGCAGCTTTAGCGGTTACGAGCAGTACTTC

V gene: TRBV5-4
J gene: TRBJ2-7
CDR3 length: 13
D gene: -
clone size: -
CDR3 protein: CASSATGSYEQYF
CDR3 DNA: TGTGCCAGCAGCGCGACTGGCTCCTACGAGCAGTACTTC

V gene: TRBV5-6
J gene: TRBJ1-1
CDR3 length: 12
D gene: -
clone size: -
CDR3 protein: CASSLLLTEAFF
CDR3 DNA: TGTGCCAGCAGCTTGCTTCTTACTGAAGCTTTCTTT

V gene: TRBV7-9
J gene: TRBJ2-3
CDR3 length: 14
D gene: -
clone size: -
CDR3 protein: CASSYPGETDTQYF
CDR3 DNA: TGTGCCAGCAGCTATCCCGGGGAAACAGATACGCAGTATTTT

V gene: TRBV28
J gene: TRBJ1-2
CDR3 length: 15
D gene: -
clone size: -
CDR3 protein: CASSYRVISNYGYTF
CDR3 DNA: TGTGCCAGCAGTTATCGGGTTATAAGTAACTATGGCTACACCTTC

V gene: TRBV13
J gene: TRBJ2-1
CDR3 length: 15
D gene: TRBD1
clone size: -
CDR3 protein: CASSPTGTGLNEQFF
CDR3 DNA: TGTGCCAGCAGCCCTACCGGGACAGGGTTGAATGAGCAGTTCTTC

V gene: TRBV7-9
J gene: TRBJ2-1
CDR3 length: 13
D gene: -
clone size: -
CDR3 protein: CASTSSVYNEQFF
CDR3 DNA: TGTGCCAGCACCTCTAGCGTTTACAATGAGCAGTTCTTC

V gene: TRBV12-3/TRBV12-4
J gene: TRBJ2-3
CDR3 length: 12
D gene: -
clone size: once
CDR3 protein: CASSWEVNTQYF
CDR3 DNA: TGTGCCAGCAGCTGGGAGGTGAATACGCAGTATTTT

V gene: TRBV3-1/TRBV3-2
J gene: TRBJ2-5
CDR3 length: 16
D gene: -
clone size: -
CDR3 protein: CASSKRDLGLRETQYF
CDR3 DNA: TGTGCCAGCAGCAAGAGGGATCTTGGGCTAAGGGAGACCCAGTACTTC

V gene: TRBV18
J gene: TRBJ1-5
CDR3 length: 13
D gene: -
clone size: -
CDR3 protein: CASSPGSNQPQHF
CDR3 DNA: TGTGCCAGCTCACCCGGTAGCAATCAGCCCCAGCATTTT

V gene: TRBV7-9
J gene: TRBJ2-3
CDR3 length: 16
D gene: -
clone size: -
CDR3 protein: CASSSLRVTRGDTQYF
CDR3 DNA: TGTGCCAGCAGCTCCCTCCGTGTAACCCGGGGGGATACGCAGTATTTT

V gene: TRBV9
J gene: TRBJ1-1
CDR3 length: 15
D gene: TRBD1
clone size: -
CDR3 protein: CASSDSGQENTEAFF
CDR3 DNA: TGTGCCAGCAGCGATTCGGGACAGGAGAATACTGAAGCTTTCTTT

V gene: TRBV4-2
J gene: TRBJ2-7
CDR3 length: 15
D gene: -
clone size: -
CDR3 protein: CASSQEAGRSYEQYF
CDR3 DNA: TGTGCCAGCAGCCAAGAGGCAGGTCGCTCCTACGAGCAGTACTTC

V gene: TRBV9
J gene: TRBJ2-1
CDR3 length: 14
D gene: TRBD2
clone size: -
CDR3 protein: CASSPEGTSGVEFF
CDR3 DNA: TGTGCCAGCAGCCCCGAAGGAACTAGCGGTGTTGAGTTCTTC

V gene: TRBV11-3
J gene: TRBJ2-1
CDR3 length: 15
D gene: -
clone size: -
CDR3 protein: CASSLGRGAYNEQFF
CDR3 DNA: TGTGCCAGCAGCCTCGGGAGAGGAGCCTACAATGAGCAGTTCTTC

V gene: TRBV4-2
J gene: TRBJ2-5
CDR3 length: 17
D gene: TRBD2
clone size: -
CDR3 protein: CASSQGLAGWIQETQYF
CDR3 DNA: TGTGCCAGCAGCCAAGGACTAGCGGGTTGGATCCAAGAGACCCAGTACTTC

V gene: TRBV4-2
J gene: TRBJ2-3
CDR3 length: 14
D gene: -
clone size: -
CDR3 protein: CASSQGRGTDTQYF
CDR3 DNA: TGTGCCAGCAGCCAAGGGAGGGGCACAGATACGCAGTATTTT

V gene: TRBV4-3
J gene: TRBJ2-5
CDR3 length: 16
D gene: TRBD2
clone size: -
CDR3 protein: CASSQDSSGVGETQYF
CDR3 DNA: TGCGCCAGCAGCCAAGACTCTAGCGGGGTAGGAGAGACCCAGTACTTC

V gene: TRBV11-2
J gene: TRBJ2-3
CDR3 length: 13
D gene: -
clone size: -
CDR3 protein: CASSLAIVGTQYF
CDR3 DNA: TGTGCCAGCAGCTTAGCCATCGTCGGTACGCAGTATTTT

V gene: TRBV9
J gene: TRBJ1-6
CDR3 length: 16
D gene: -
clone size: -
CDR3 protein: CASSGPQGLYNSPLHF
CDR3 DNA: TGTGCCAGCAGTGGCCCCCAGGGTCTCTATAATTCACCCCTCCACTTT

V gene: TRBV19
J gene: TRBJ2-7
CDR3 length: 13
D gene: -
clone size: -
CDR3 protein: CASSISASGEQYF
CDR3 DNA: TGTGCCAGTAGTATTTCGGCATCGGGGGAGCAGTACTTC

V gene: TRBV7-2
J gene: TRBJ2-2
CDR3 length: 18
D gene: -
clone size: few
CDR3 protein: CASSLEGSRWGVAGELFF
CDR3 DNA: TGTGCCAGCAGCTTAGAGGGGTCCCGATGGGGTGTGGCCGGGGAGCTGTTTTTT

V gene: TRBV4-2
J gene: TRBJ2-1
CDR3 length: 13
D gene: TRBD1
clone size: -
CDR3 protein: CASSTRQGGEQFF
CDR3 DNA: TGTGCCAGCAGCACCCGACAGGGGGGTGAGCAGTTCTTC

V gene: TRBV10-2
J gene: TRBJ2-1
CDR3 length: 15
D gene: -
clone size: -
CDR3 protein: CASRGWAGDLNEQFF
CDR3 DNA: TGCGCCAGCAGAGGGTGGGCAGGGGATCTTAATGAGCAGTTCTTC

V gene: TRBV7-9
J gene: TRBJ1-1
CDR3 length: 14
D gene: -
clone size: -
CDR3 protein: CASSTATGNTEAFF
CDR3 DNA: TGTGCCAGCAGCACCGCGACAGGGAACACTGAAGCTTTCTTT

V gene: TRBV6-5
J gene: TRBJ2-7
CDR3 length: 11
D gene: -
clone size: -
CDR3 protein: CATLRGYEQYF
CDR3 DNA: TGTGCCACCCTTCGGGGCTACGAGCAGTACTTC

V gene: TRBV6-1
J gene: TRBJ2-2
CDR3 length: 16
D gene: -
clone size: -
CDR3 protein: CASSEAAGVDTGELFF
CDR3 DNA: TGTGCCAGCAGTGAAGCGGCAGGGGTTGACACCGGGGAGCTGTTTTTT

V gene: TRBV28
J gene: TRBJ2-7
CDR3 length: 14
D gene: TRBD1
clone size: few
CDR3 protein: CASSYRRQGREQYF
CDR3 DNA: TGTGCCAGCAGTTACCGTCGACAGGGCCGGGAGCAGTACTTC

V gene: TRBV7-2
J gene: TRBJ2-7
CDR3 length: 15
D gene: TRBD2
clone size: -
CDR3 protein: CASSSLTSGGTKQYF
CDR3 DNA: TGTGCCAGCAGTTCTCTGACTAGCGGGGGGACCAAGCAGTACTTC

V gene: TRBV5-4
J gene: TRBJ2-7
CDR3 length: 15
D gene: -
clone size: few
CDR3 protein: CASSLSGTRAYEQYF
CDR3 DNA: TGTGCCAGCAGCCTCTCAGGGACACGGGCCTACGAGCAGTACTTC

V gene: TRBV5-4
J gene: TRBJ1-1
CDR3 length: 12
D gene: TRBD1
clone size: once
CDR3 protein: CASSEGAVEAFF
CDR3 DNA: TGTGCCAGCAGCGAGGGGGCTGTTGAAGCTTTCTTT

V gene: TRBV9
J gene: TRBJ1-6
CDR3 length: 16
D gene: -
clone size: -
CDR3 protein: CASSVAGIPYNSPLHF
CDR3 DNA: TGTGCCAGCAGCGTAGCAGGGATACCCTATAATTCACCCCTCCACTTT

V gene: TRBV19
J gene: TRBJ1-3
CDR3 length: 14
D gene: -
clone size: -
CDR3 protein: CASSARVSGNTIYF
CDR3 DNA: TGTGCCAGTAGTGCCAGGGTCTCTGGAAACACCATATATTTT

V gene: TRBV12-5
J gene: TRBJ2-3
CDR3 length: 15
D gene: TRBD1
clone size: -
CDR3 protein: CASGPLGQGGDTQYF
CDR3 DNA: TGTGCTAGTGGTCCATTGGGACAGGGAGGAGATACGCAGTATTTT

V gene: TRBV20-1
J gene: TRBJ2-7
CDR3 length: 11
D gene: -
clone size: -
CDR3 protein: CSARGQDEQYF
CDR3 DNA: TGCAGTGCCAGGGGCCAGGACGAGCAGTACTTC

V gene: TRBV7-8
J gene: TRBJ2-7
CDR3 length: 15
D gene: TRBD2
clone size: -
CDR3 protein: CASSSRLAGVPEQYF
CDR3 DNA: TGTGCCAGCAGCTCCAGACTAGCGGGAGTCCCCGAGCAGTACTTC

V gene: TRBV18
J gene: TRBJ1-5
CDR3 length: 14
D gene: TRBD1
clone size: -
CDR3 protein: CASSSGTGNQPQHF
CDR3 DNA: TGTGCCAGCTCTTCCGGGACAGGGAATCAGCCCCAGCATTTT